This entry features one T cell receptor beta chain sequence. These data come from a study of control samples from healthy donors and cancer patients. Trimming removed 7 bases at V and 3 bases at J, with 9 bases between. Per the germline V gene, CDR1 is SQVTM and CDR2 is ANQGSEA. This CDR3 has 12 residues. Some clones are missing from TCRdb's copy, which holds only in-frame ones; the method was immunoSEQ multiplex PCR. Seen here are about 86,000 clones, roughly 93% observed once, and the top ten hold around 4.9%. The V gene is TRBV29-1, the J gene TRBJ2-2; possibly TRBD1 for D (5 bases). Sequenced material: blood. This TCR came from a woman between 18 and 29 years old in good health. CDR3 nucleotide sequence: TGCAGCGCGGCAGGGCACACCGGGGAGCTGTTTTTT. It codes for CSAAGHTGELFF.